This T cell receptor beta chain is from a study of blood T cell repertoires in COVID-19. Study overall: Collection of acute and convalescent COVID-19 samples took place in the United States, Italy and Spain. Sources were T cells, B-cell-depleted T cells, or PBMCs; the material itself was cDNA or gDNA.

In the source study's methods: It was from reference gene primer amplification that nucleated cell counts were estimated. Here immunoSEQ multiplex PCR was the method, and the copy in TCRdb shows in-frame clones only, minus some. The V and J calls and the clone size are those of that table, but D and trimming were determined from the DNA. The sample holds fewer than 200,000 clones, 70% to 90% seen once. This clone was seen more than once but under ten times. Germline assignment: CDR1 SNHLY and CDR2 FYNNEI. V shed 6 bases and J 0 bases; nucleotides not matched to a gene: 5. The CDR3 runs 14 residues. The TCR sequence derives from a woman of 80 years or more with acute or convalescent COVID-19. The sequenced sample consisted of peripheral blood. The V gene is TRBV2, the J gene TRBJ2-7; 7 bases align to TRBD1. CDR3 coding DNA: TGTGCCAGCAGGGAGGACAGGAACTCCTACGAGCAGTACTTC. Protein: CASREDRNSYEQYF. The variable domain in full, completed from reference TRBV2 and TRBJ2-7, reads EPEVTQTPSHQVTQMGQEVILRCVPISNHLYFYWYRQILGQKVEFLVSFYNNEISEKSEIFDDQFSVERPDGSNFTLKIRSTKLEDSAMYFCASREDRNSYEQYFGPGTRLTVT.